These T cell receptor beta chains were read from a single sample in a study of cytomegalovirus exposure and HLA in healthy donors. Clones were sequenced by immunoSEQ multiplex PCR, and TCRdb holds only the in-frame ones, with some missing. The sample holds about 110,000 clones, roughly 90% seen once. The sequenced material came from PBMCs. These receptors all come from a woman between 18 and 29 years old in good health and CMV-seronegative. Each CDR3 is given with its conserved first and last residue. A D gene is named only where the DNA matches it firmly. Clone size is not always given. Where it is, it says once, few, many or a class for expanded clones.

>TRBJ2-3|TRBV27|once|TRBD2
TGTGCCAGCAGTTTAGGGGACTATCACTCGGTAACAGATACGCAGTATTTT
CASSLGDYHSVTDTQYF
>TRBJ2-7|TRBV2|.|.
TGTGCCAGCAGGGCAGGGAATCTCGACGAGCAGTACTTC
CASRAGNLDEQYF
>TRBJ1-2|TRBV7-3|.|.
TGTGCCAGCAGCTCCCCGGCAGGTGGGGGCTACACCTTC
CASSSPAGGGYTF
>TRBJ2-1|TRBV6-6|.|TRBD1
TGTGCCAGCAGCCGACAGGGGTTATACAATGAGCAGTTCTTC
CASSRQGLYNEQFF
>TRBJ2-7|TRBV6-5|.|TRBD2
TGTGCCAGCAGTTTTGAGGGTTCTAGCGGAGGATACGAGCAGTACTTC
CASSFEGSSGGYEQYF
>TRBJ2-1|TRBV2|.|TRBD2
TGTGCCAGCAGTGAACTAGCGGGAGCACGTGAGCAGTTCTTC
CASSELAGAREQFF
>TRBJ2-5|TRBV28|.|.
TGTGCCAGCAGTCTGGCCGGAAACAGGGTAACGGAGACCCAGTACTTC
CASSLAGNRVTETQYF
>TRBJ2-7|TRBV28|.|TRBD1
TGTGCCAGCAGTTTCTTCCGATTGACAGGGCCCTCCTACGAGCAGTACTTC
CASSFFRLTGPSYEQYF
>TRBJ1-1|TRBV6-1|.|.
TGTGCCACGGACGCCAGGGATAACACTGAAGCTTTCTTT
CATDARDNTEAFF
>TRBJ1-2|TRBV4-1|.|TRBD1
TGCGCCAGCAGCCAAGACGGACAGGGGGACTATGGCTACACCTTC
CASSQDGQGDYGYTF
>TRBJ1-1|TRBV21-1|once|.
TGTGCCAGCAGCAAAGGGGAAGGCAGGGGGAACACTGAAGCTTTCTTT
CASSKGEGRGNTEAFF
>TRBJ1-2|TRBV6-1|.|TRBD1
TGTGCCAGCAGTGACCGAACGAACAGGGGGGATAACTATGGCTACACCTTC
CASSDRTNRGDNYGYTF
>TRBJ2-3|TRBV4-1|.|.
TGCGCCAGCAGCCAGGGAGGAAGGGATACGCAGTATTTT
CASSQGGRDTQYF
>TRBJ2-1|TRBV7-9|.|TRBD1
TGTGCCAGCAGCTTCCGGGACAGGGGTGACAATGAGCAGTTCTTC
CASSFRDRGDNEQFF
>TRBJ1-5|TRBV19|.|.
TGTGCCAGTAGTAATCATTTAACAGGAGGCAATCAGCCCCAGCATTTT
CASSNHLTGGNQPQHF
>TRBJ1-1|TRBV6-6|.|.
TGTGCCAGCAGTCGAACTCTGAACACTGAAGCTTTCTTT
CASSRTLNTEAFF
>TRBJ1-3|TRBV6-6|.|TRBD1
TGTGCCAGCAACCTTGACGAGGGGGCGGGAAACACCATATATTTT
CASNLDEGAGNTIYF
>TRBJ1-4|TRBV7-6|.|.
TGTGCCAGCAGCTTAGGAGGGAATGAAAAACTGTTTTTT
CASSLGGNEKLFF
>TRBJ2-7|TRBV5-1|once|TRBD1
TGCGCCAGCAGCCCAAGACAGGGAAGCTCCTACGAGCAGTACTTC
CASSPRQGSSYEQYF
>TRBJ2-2|TRBV6-5|.|.
TGTGCCAGCAGCCGCGCGGCGGCGAACACCGGGGAGCTGTTTTTT
CASSRAAANTGELFF
>TRBJ1-2|TRBV6-1|.|.
TGTGCCAGCAGTGAAAGGGAGGGTCTACTTGGGGGCTACACCTTC
CASSEREGLLGGYTF
>TRBJ2-5|TRBV5-1|once|.
TGCGCCAGCAGCCCCCGGACTCCGGAGGGCGAGACCCAGTACTTC
CASSPRTPEGETQYF
>TRBJ2-7|TRBV28|.|TRBD1
TGTGCCAGCAGTTTACTTAGGGCAAGGGGGCAAACCTACGAGCAGTACTTC
CASSLLRARGQTYEQYF
>TRBJ2-1|TRBV2|.|TRBD2
TGTGCCAGCAGTTCGACTAGCGGGGGGTTCTACAATGAGCAGTTCTTC
CASSSTSGGFYNEQFF
>TRBJ2-1|TRBV9|once|.
TGTGCCAGCAGCGTAGAACTTTACAATGAGCAGTTCTTC
CASSVELYNEQFF
>TRBJ1-2|TRBV5-6|.|.
TGTGCCAGCAGCCCGCGGGGAGAGGGCTACACCTTC
CASSPRGEGYTF
>TRBJ2-5|TRBV7-2|.|.
TGTGCCAGCAGCCTATCTCCGACAGTAGAGACCCAGTACTTC
CASSLSPTVETQYF
>TRBJ2-1|TRBV7-2|.|TRBD2
TGTGCCAGCAGCACTAGCGGGGGGGGCCACAATGAGCAGTTCTTC
CASSTSGGGHNEQFF
>TRBJ2-7|TRBV2|.|TRBD1
TGTGCCAGCAGTGGCGGGACAGGCGGCGAGCAGTACTTC
CASSGGTGGEQYF
>TRBJ1-5|TRBV30|.|TRBD1
TGTGCCTGGAGGTCAGGGGGAAGTCAGCCCCAGCATTTT
CAWRSGGSQPQHF
>TRBJ2-3|TRBV5-1|.|.
TGCGCCAGCAGCCTTAGAGGGACAGATACGCAGTATTTT
CASSLRGTDTQYF
>TRBJ1-5|TRBV30|.|.
TGTGCCTGGAGTGCCGGACAACCAAATCAGCCCCAGCATTTT
CAWSAGQPNQPQHF
>TRBJ1-5|TRBV6-1|.|.
TGTGCCAGCAGTGGACAGAATAGCAATCAGCCCCAGCATTTT
CASSGQNSNQPQHF